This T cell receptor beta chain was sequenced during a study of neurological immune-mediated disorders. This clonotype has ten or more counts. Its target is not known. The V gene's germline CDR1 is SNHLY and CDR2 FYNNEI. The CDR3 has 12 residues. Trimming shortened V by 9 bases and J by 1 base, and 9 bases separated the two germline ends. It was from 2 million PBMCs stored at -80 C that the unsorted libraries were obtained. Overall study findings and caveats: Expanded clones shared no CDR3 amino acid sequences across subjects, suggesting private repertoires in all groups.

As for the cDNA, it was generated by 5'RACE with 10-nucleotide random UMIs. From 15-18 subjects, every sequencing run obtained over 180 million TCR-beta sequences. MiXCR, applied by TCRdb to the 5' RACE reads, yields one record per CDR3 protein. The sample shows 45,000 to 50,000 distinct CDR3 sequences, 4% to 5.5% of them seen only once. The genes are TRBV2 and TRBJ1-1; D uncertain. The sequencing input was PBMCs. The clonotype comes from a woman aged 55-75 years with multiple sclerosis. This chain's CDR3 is CASTFENTEAFF. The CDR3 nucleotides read TGTGCCAGTACTTTTGAGAACACTGAAGCTTTCTTT.